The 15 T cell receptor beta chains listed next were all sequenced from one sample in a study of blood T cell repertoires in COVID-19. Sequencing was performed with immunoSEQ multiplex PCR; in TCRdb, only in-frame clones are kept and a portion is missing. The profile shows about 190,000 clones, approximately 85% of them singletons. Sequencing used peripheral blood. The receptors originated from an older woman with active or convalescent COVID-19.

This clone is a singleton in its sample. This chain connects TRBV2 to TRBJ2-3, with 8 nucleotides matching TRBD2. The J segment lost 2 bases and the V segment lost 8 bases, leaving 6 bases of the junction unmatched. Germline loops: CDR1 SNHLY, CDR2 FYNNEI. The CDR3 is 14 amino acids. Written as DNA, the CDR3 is TGTGCCAGCCTAATAGCGGGAAACACAGATACGCAGTATTTT. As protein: CASLIAGNTDTQYF.

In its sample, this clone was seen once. The CDR3 region is CASTGLAGSAYNEQFF. The CDR3 nucleotides are TGTGCCAGCACCGGACTAGCGGGCAGCGCCTACAATGAGCAGTTCTTC. The rearrangement joins TRBV7-9 to TRBJ2-1; 11 bases line up with TRBD2. The V and J ends lost 7 bases and 2 bases, in that order; junction bases with no gene match: 7. The CDR3 has 16 residues. Germline V gene lookup returns CDR1 SEHNR and CDR2 FQNEAQ (reference sequence).

The CDR3 DNA follows: TGCAGCGTGTGGGACAGCGGCGGGGAGCTGTTTTTT. Translation gives CSVWDSGGELFF. J is TRBJ2-2 and V is TRBV29-1, with TRBD1 matching over 7 bases. J was trimmed by 7 bases and V by 6 bases; bases with no gene match: 5. Germline CDR1 and CDR2: SQVTM and ANQGSEA. The CDR3 loop spans 12 amino acids.

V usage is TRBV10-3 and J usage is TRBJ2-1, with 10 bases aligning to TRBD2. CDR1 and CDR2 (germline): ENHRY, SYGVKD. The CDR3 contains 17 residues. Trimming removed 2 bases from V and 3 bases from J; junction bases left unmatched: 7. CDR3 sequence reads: CAISEGRTSGFYNEQFF. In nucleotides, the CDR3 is TGTGCCATCAGTGAGGGCAGGACTAGCGGATTCTACAATGAGCAGTTCTTC.

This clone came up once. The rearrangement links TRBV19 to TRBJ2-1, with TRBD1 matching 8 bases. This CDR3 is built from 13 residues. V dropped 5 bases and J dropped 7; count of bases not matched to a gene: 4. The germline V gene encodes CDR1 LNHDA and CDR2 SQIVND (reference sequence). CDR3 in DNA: TGTGCCAGTAGTTGGACAGGGAGTAATGAGCAGTTCTTC. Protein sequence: CASSWTGSNEQFF.

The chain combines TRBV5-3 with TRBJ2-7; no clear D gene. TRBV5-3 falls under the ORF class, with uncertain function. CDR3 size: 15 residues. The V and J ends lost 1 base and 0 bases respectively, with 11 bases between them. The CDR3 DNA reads TGTGCCAGAAGCTTGTTTCCGACTTTCTCCTACGAGCAGTACTTC. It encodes CARSLFPTFSYEQYF.

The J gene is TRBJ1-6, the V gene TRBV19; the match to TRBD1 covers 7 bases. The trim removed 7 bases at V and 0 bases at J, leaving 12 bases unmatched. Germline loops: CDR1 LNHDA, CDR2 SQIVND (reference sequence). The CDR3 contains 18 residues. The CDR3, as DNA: TGTGCCAGTACCGCCGGACAGGCCTCAAGCTCCTATAATTCACCCCTCCACTTT. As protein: CASTAGQASSSYNSPLHF.

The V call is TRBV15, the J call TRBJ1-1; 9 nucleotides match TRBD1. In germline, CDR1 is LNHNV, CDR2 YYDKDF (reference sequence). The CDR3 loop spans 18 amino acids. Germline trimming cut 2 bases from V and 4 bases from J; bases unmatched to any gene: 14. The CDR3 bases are TGTGCCACCAGCAGATCCCTCCGGGGCGGGACAGGGTTCACTGAAGCTTTCTTT. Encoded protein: CATSRSLRGGTGFTEAFF.

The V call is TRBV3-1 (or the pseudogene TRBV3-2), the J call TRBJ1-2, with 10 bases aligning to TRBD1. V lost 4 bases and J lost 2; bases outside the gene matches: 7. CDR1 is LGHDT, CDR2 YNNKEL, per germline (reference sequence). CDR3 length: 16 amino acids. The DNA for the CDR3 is TGTGCCAGCAGCCGATCCGACAGGGGGCAAAACTATGGCTACACCTTC. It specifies CASSRSDRGQNYGYTF.

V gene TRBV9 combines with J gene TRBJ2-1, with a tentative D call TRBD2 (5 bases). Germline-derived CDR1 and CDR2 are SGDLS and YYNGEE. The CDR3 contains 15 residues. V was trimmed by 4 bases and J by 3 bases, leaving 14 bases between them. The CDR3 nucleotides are TGTGCCAGCAGCCCCAGAGGGTCTGACTACAATGAGCAGTTCTTC. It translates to CASSPRGSDYNEQFF. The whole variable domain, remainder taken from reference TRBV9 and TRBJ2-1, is DSGVTQTPKHLITATGQRVTLRCSPRSGDLSVYWYQQSLDQGLQFLIQYYNGEERAKGNILERFSAQQFPDLHSELNLSSLELGDSALYFCASSPRGSDYNEQFFGPGTRLTVL.

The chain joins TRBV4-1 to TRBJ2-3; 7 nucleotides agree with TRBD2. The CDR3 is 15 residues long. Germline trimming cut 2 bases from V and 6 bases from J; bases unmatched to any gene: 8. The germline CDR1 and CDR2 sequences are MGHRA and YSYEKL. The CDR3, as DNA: TGCGCCAGCAGCCAATTCGGGGGGAAGCGGGATACGCAGTATTTT. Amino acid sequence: CASSQFGGKRDTQYF.

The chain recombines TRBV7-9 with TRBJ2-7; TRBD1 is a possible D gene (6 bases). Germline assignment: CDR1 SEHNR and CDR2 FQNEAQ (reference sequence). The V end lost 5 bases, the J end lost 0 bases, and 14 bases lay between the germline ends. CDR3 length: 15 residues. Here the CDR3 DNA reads TGTGCCAGCAGCGCCCCCGACAGGTACTCCTACGAGCAGTACTTC. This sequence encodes CASSAPDRYSYEQYF. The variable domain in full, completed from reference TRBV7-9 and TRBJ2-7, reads DTGVSQNPRHKITKRGQNVTFRCDPISEHNRLYWYRQTLGQGPEFLTYFQNEAQLEKSRLLSDRFSAERPKGSFSTLEIQRTEQGDSAMYLCASSAPDRYSYEQYFGPGTRLTVT.

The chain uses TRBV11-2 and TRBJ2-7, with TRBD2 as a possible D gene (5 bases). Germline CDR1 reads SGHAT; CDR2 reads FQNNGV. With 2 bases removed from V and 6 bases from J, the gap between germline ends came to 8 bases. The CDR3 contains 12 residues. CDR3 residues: CASSLFRGEQYF. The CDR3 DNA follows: TGTGCCAGCAGCTTATTCCGGGGCGAGCAGTACTTC.

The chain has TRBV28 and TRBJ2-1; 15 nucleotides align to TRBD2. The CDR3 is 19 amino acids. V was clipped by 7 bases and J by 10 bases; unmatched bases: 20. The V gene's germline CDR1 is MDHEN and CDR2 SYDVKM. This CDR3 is CASTPASGLAGGRDGEQFF. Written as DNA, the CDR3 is TGTGCCAGCACCCCCGCCTCGGGACTAGCGGGAGGCCGAGACGGAGAGCAGTTCTTC.

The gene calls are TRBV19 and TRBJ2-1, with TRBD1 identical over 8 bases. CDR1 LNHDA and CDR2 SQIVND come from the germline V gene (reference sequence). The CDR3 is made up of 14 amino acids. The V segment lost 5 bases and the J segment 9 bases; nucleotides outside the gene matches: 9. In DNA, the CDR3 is TGTGCCAGTAGTCCAACGACAGGGGCCGGTGAGCAGTTCTTC. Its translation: CASSPTTGAGEQFF.